One sample yielded the 22 T cell receptor beta chains listed below, sequenced in a study of blood T cells in healthy people across ages. With a J-beta primer mix and a sample-barcoded 5' primer, a second PCR ran roughly 7 to 11 cycles. In TCRdb, the 5' RACE reads were re-called with MiXCR into one record per CDR3 protein. The profile shows around 700,000 distinct CDR3 sequences, about 25% of them singletons. These same records also appear under a second study, on T cells of mothers and their children.

Sequenced material: blood. Source of these receptors: a boy between 10 and 17 years old in good health.

The chain has TRBV6-6 and TRBJ2-4; D uncertain. The V end was cut by 2 bases, the J end by 4 bases, with 6 bases between. Germline V CDR1 and CDR2: MNHNY, SVGAGI (reference sequence). This CDR3 comprises 13 residues. CDR3 in amino acids: CASSYRPKNIQYF. CDR3 DNA sequence: TGTGCCAGCAGTTACAGGCCTAAAAACATTCAGTACTTC.

This clonotype has a handful of counts. The gene calls are TRBV27 and TRBJ1-5, with D possibly being TRBD1 (6 bases). Trimming stripped 10 bases from V and 1 base from J, with 17 bases between. Germline lookup yields CDR1 MNHEY and CDR2 SMNVEV (reference sequence). The CDR3 consists of 15 residues. CDR3 sequence reads: CANRRGHRSNQPQHF. In DNA form, the CDR3 reads TGTGCCAACCGCCGGGGACATAGGAGCAATCAGCCCCAGCATTTT.

The chain carries TRBV12-3 or TRBV12-4 and TRBJ2-1; 12 bases agree with TRBD2. The J call may be in error: the DNA end matches TRBJ2-7 better. This CDR3 has 16 residues. The CDR3 DNA sequence: TGTGCCACGGGCCCCCCTCCTAGCGGGGGGGGGCACGAGCAGTACTTC. Amino acid sequence: CATGPPPSGGGHEQYF.

This clonotype showed up just once. This CDR3 reads CASSFQGPTSGANVLTF. DNA for the CDR3: TGCGCCAGCAGCTTCCAGGGGCCTACTTCTGGGGCCAACGTCCTGACTTTC. The J gene is TRBJ2-6, the V gene TRBV5-1, with D possibly matching TRBD1 (6 bases). Trimming removed 2 bases from V and 1 base from J, with 13 bases in between. This CDR3 has 17 amino acids. CDR1 is SGHRS and CDR2 is YFSETQ in the germline V gene.

This chain links TRBV7-8 with TRBJ2-5; tentative D call: TRBD2 (6 bases). This CDR3 is 16 amino acids long. Germline CDR1 is SGHVS and CDR2 is FQNEAQ. The V gene lost 1 base and the J gene lost 4 bases, with 16 bases spanning the gap. For the CDR3, the DNA is TGTGCCAGCAGCTTAGAGTTGGGCGCGGGACGAGAGACCCAGTACTTC. Amino acid sequence: CASSLELGAGRETQYF.

The gene calls are TRBV12-3 or TRBV12-4 and TRBJ1-1, with TRBD1 as a possible D gene (6 bases). Trimming cost V 5 bases and J 1 base, with 14 bases left between them. The CDR3 contains 15 residues. The CDR3 region has the DNA TGTGCCAGCAGTCACGACACAGGGAAGAACACTGAAGCTTTCTTT. It codes for CASSHDTGKNTEAFF.

The V call is TRBV19, the J call TRBJ2-1, with TRBD1 matching over 12 bases. Losses at the gene ends were 5 bases for V and 1 base for J; bases not matched to a gene: 3. The V gene's germline CDR1 is LNHDA and CDR2 SQIVND (reference sequence). The length of the CDR3 is 16 residues. The CDR3 coding sequence is TGTGCCAGTAGTGGGACAGGGGGCAGGTCCTACAATGAGCAGTTCTTC. Translation: CASSGTGGRSYNEQFF.

The chain uses TRBV4-1 and TRBJ1-5; TRBD1 agrees at 8 bases. This CDR3 is 17 amino acids long. V was pared by 2 bases and J by 0 bases, with 6 bases of the junction left unmatched. From germline, CDR1 is MGHRA and CDR2 YSYEKL. The CDR3 region is CASSQWPRGLSNQPQHF. The CDR3 bases are TGCGCCAGCAGCCAATGGCCCAGGGGGCTTAGCAATCAGCCCCAGCATTTT.

J is TRBJ2-4 and V is TRBV14; 7 nucleotides line up with TRBD1. CDR3 length equals 15 residues. V was clipped by 6 bases and J by 8 bases; unmatched bases: 13. Germline values: CDR1 SGHDN, CDR2 FVKESK. The CDR3 loop is CASSTTAQGSHIQYF. As DNA, the CDR3 is TGTGCCAGCAGTACCACGGCACAGGGGAGTCACATTCAGTACTTC.

The V call is TRBV2, the J call TRBJ2-7, with 8 nucleotides matching TRBD1. From germline, CDR1 is SNHLY and CDR2 FYNNEI. Trimming cost V 7 bases and J 7 bases; bases outside gene matches: 15. The CDR3 loop spans 15 amino acids. CDR3 bases: TGTGCCAGCAATTCCCCCGGGACAGGCTATTTTGAGCAGTACTTC. Translating it yields CASNSPGTGYFEQYF.

J is TRBJ2-7 and V is TRBV20-1, with a weak D call TRBD1 (6 bases). Germline values: CDR1 DFQATT, CDR2 SNEGSKA (reference sequence). Trimming took off 6 bases at V and 4 bases at J, with 16 bases between the two ends. This CDR3 spans 13 amino acids. In DNA form, the CDR3 reads TGCAGTGCCCCCGGGACACATCGATACGAGCAGTACTTC. Amino acid sequence: CSAPGTHRYEQYF.

This clonotype was observed a handful of times. J is TRBJ2-3 and V is TRBV4-3; D assignment may be TRBD1 or TRBD2 (6 bases each). V lost 0 bases, J lost 4 bases, and 17 bases lay in between. CDR3 length: 17 residues. Germline V lookup: CDR1 LGHNA, CDR2 YSLEER. The CDR3 loop reads CASSQDLGGRASDTQYF. CDR3 DNA sequence: TGCGCCAGCAGCCAAGATCTAGGGGGGCGGGCGTCAGATACGCAGTATTTT.

The chain has TRBV18 and TRBJ1-1; 11 nucleotides agree with TRBD1. Trimming removed 5 bases from V and 5 bases from J; junction bases left unmatched: 7. From germline, CDR1 is KGHSH and CDR2 LQKENI. This CDR3 comprises 15 residues. CDR3 sequence (DNA): TGTGCCAGCTCAGGGGGGACAGGGGGTCAGACTGAAGCTTTCTTT. Translated: CASSGGTGGQTEAFF. Filled out from reference TRBV18 and TRBJ1-1, the complete variable domain reads NAGVMQNPRHLVRRRGQEARLRCSPMKGHSHVYWYRQLPEEGLKFMVYLQKENIIDESGMPKERFSAEFPKEGPSILRIQQVVRGDSAAYFCASSGGTGGQTEAFFGQGTRLTVV.

This chain links TRBV20-1 with TRBJ1-6; 7 bases match TRBD1. J lost 6 bases, V lost 5 bases, and 7 bases had no gene match. The CDR3 runs 14 residues. The germline CDR1 and CDR2 sequences are DFQATT and SNEGSKA (reference sequence). The CDR3 reads CSASGTVLNSPLHF. The DNA for the CDR3 is TGCAGTGCTTCGGGGACAGTCCTTAATTCACCCCTCCACTTT.

This clonotype was detected a few times. This rearrangement joins TRBV4-2 to TRBJ1-2; no clear D. This CDR3 contains 17 residues. Germline V gene sequence: CDR1 LGHNA, CDR2 YNFKEQ. V was trimmed by 0 bases and J by 2 bases, leaving 16 bases between them. The CDR3 DNA follows: TGTGCCAGCAGCCAAGACAAGGAAGGGTCGGGGAACTATGGCTACACCTTC. The encoded protein is CASSQDKEGSGNYGYTF.

The V call is TRBV4-3, the J call TRBJ1-1; D is perhaps TRBD1 (5 bases). V was cut by 0 bases and J by 3 bases, with 11 bases left in between. The CDR3 is made up of 15 amino acids. CDR1 is LGHNA and CDR2 is YSLEER in the germline V gene. In DNA form, the CDR3 reads TGCGCCAGCAGCCAAGACGTGGGACGGGACACTGAAGCTTTCTTT. This translates into CASSQDVGRDTEAFF.

The chain carries TRBV20-1 and TRBJ1-1, with unresolved D. V lost 3 bases, J lost 11 bases, and 16 bases lay in between. CDR1 and CDR2 (germline): DFQATT, SNEGSKA (reference sequence). The CDR3 spans 12 residues. The CDR3 nucleotides are TGCAGTGCTAGTGAAGGTCTGACTGTCGCTTTCTTT. Its protein product is CSASEGLTVAFF.

This chain joins TRBV7-6 and TRBJ2-1; 9 nucleotides line up with TRBD2. V lost 2 bases to trimming and J lost 4 bases; unmatched junction nucleotides: 9. The CDR3 has 17 amino acids. The V gene's germline CDR1 is SGHVS and CDR2 FNYEAQ. CDR3 coding DNA: TGTGCCAGCAGCTTAAGTATTAGCGGGAGTATGTACAATGAGCAGTTCTTC. Translated, it gives CASSLSISGSMYNEQFF.

This clonotype was seen a handful of times. The DNA of the CDR3 is TGCGCCAGCAGCCTTGATTACGAGAGCTCCTACGAGCAGTACTTC. Its translation: CASSLDYESSYEQYF. The chain recombines TRBV5-1 with TRBJ2-7; D call uncertain. Germline CDR1 SGHRS, CDR2 YFSETQ. This CDR3 contains 15 residues. The V gene lost 4 bases and the J gene lost 0 bases, with 14 bases spanning the gap.

This clonotype has only a few counts. The chain combines TRBV27 with TRBJ1-5; perhaps TRBD1 as D (5 bases). Looked up from germline, CDR1 is MNHEY and CDR2 is SMNVEV (reference sequence). This CDR3 comprises 14 residues. V lost 6 bases and J 7 bases, leaving 16 bases between the germline ends. The CDR3 loop is CASRVGRDGQPQHF. In DNA form, the CDR3 reads TGTGCCAGCAGGGTGGGCAGGGACGGCCAGCCCCAGCATTTT.

Only a few counts were recorded for this clonotype. Mismatch with germline at one junction end may stem from a read error. V usage is TRBV11-2 and J usage is TRBJ2-6, with D perhaps matching TRBD1 (5 bases). CDR1 and CDR2 from the germline V gene are SGHAT and FQNNGV. The CDR3 extends over 18 amino acids. The chain's CDR3 is CASSSWGPQLSGASVLTF. As DNA, the CDR3 is TGTGCCAGCAGCTCCTGGGGCCCACAACTCTCTGGGGCCAGCGTCCTGACTTTC.

The sample holds a few counts of this clonotype. The chain recombines TRBV7-2 with TRBJ2-4, with 7 bases that match TRBD1. J was trimmed by 7 bases and V by 5 bases; bases with no gene match: 5. CDR3 length: 13 amino acids. Germline V gene lookup returns CDR1 SGHTA and CDR2 FQGNSA. CDR3 DNA: TGTGCCAGCAGCCCCGGACAGGCTAACATTCAGTACTTC. Encoded protein: CASSPGQANIQYF.